This T cell receptor (beta chain) was sequenced for a study of cytomegalovirus exposure and HLA in healthy donors. Whole-study results and caveats: Most TCR sequences were seen very rarely across donors, but some public TCRs occurred in many.

Vbeta (60) and Jbeta (13) primers were used in the PCR. TCRdb keeps only in-frame clones here, not all; method: immunoSEQ multiplex PCR. The data show about 130,000 clones, and the top ten clones hold approximately 1%. A note on this clone: What it recognizes is unknown.

The V and J ends lost 5 bases and 5 bases respectively, with 13 bases between them. Germline V gene sequence: CDR1 PRHDT, CDR2 FYEKMQ (reference sequence). This CDR3 is 14 amino acids long. The source material was PBMCs. This TCR was sampled from a young man in good health and CMV-seronegative. V usage is TRBV13 and J usage is TRBJ2-1; D gene unclear. As DNA, the CDR3 is TGTGCCAGCAGCCCTCGAGGCCCGGACAATGAGCAGTTCTTC. Translating it yields CASSPRGPDNEQFF.